This TCR beta chain came from a study of PD-1 blockade in mismatch repair-deficient tumors. CDR1 and CDR2 (germline): GTSNPN, SVGIG (reference sequence). The CDR3 consists of 12 residues. V was clipped by 2 bases and J by 3 bases, with 8 bases between them. Produced via immunoSEQ multiplex PCR; TCRdb's table is partial and in-frame only. The data hold roughly 16,000 clones, with more than 70% observed a single time. The sequence came from an adult with mismatch repair-deficient cancer. The chain combines TRBV30 with TRBJ2-7, with D perhaps matching TRBD2 (5 bases). The material sequenced was PBMCs, taken before pembrolizumab treatment. CDR3: CAWSFRGYEQYF. DNA for the CDR3: TGTGCCTGGAGTTTCCGGGGCTACGAGCAGTACTTC.